This entry lists 27 T cell receptor beta chains sequenced from one sample in a study of blood T cell repertoires in COVID-19. Assay used: immunoSEQ multiplex PCR; TCRdb lists only in-frame clones, some missing. The repertoire holds some 230,000 clones, with 82% as singletons. The sample was PBMCs or T cells enriched from blood (not recorded which). The receptors were gathered from a man aged 40-49 years who had recovered from COVID-19.

V gene TRBV5-1 combines with J gene TRBJ1-4; 7 positions agree with TRBD1. The germline CDR1 and CDR2 sequences are SGHRS and YFSETQ. The CDR3 extends over 16 amino acids. V shed 4 bases and J 4 bases; nucleotides not matched to a gene: 10. The CDR3 nucleotides are TGCGCCAGCAGCGTGAATTCGGGACAGTTTAATGAAAAACTGTTTTTT. Amino acid sequence: CASSVNSGQFNEKLFF.

The CDR3 DNA reads as TGCGCCAGCAGAGAGCCCAGGCAACAGCAATTCTATGGCTACACCTTC. As protein: CASREPRQQQFYGYTF. The chain employs TRBV10-1 and TRBJ1-2; D remains unclear. Germline V CDR1 and CDR2: WNHNN, SYGVQD (reference sequence). The V end lost 6 bases, the J end lost 4 bases, and 21 bases lay between the germline ends. The CDR3 loop spans 16 amino acids.

The chain is built from TRBV7-2 and TRBJ2-3; TRBD2 matches 8 bases. The J segment lost 3 bases and the V segment lost 5 bases, leaving 13 bases of the junction unmatched. The CDR3 contains 17 residues. Germline V gives CDR1 SGHTA, CDR2 FQGNSA. The DNA for the CDR3 is TGTGCCAGCAGCCCCCGCTTGTTGAGCGGGGGAACAGATACGCAGTATTTT. This codes for CASSPRLLSGGTDTQYF.

This clone was picked up a small number of times. The genes are TRBV18 and TRBJ2-1; 7 bases are shared with TRBD2. The germline V gene encodes CDR1 KGHSH and CDR2 LQKENI. Losses at the gene ends were 2 bases for V and 2 bases for J; bases not matched to a gene: 9. This CDR3 is built from 17 residues. The CDR3 DNA reads as TGTGCCAGCTCACCAAATGCGGCGGGAGTCCCCTACAATGAGCAGTTCTTC. Residues: CASSPNAAGVPYNEQFF.

The chain has TRBV18 and TRBJ1-2, with TRBD1 identical over 8 bases. Germline V gene lookup returns CDR1 KGHSH and CDR2 LQKENI. This CDR3 is 13 amino acids long. V trimming: 6 bases; J trimming: 6 bases; junction bases outside the gene matches: 6. CDR3 region: CASSSGTGDGYTF. The CDR3 region has the DNA TGTGCCAGCTCCTCCGGGACAGGCGATGGCTACACCTTC.

This clone was observed once. CDR3 in DNA: TGTGCCAGCCCTGGTGGCGCTTTCTTT. Protein: CASPGGAFF. V usage is TRBV21-1 and J usage is TRBJ1-1; the table names TRBD1, a call not compared with the DNA. TRBV21-1 is a documented pseudogene. The CDR3 totals 9 residues.

V and J are TRBV6-1 and TRBJ2-7; D is possibly TRBD1 (5 bases). Trimming removed 3 bases from V and 2 bases from J, with 8 bases in between. Germline CDR1 and CDR2: MNHNS and SASEGT. The CDR3 is made up of 13 amino acids. The CDR3 DNA sequence: TGTGCCAGCAGTGAGGCAGGGCCCTACGAGCAGTACTTC. Its translation: CASSEAGPYEQYF.

The chain employs TRBV2 and TRBJ1-5, with D perhaps matching TRBD1 (5 bases). CDR1 is SNHLY, CDR2 FYNNEI, per germline. V was cut by 3 bases and J by 3 bases, with 9 bases left in between. This CDR3 comprises 14 residues. CDR3 bases: TGTGCCAGCAGTGACAGGGTAGTCAATCAGCCCCAGCATTTT. This gives the protein CASSDRVVNQPQHF. Complete variable domain (other parts from reference TRBV2 and TRBJ1-5): EPEVTQTPSHQVTQMGQEVILRCVPISNHLYFYWYRQILGQKVEFLVSFYNNEISEKSEIFDDQFSVERPDGSNFTLKIRSTKLEDSAMYFCASSDRVVNQPQHFGDGTRLSIL.

This chain connects TRBV6-2 or TRBV6-3 to TRBJ1-5; D call uncertain. The ends were cut back, 4 bases at V and 7 bases at J, with 11 bases in the middle. Germline V gives CDR1 MNHEY, CDR2 SVGEGT. The CDR3 contains 13 residues. The CDR3 DNA reads TGTGCCAGCAGTTCCAGGCCGGGGCAGCCCCAGCATTTT. Its translation is CASSSRPGQPQHF.

This chain's CDR3 is CASSQVRGITDTQYF. The CDR3 coding sequence is TGCGCCAGCAGCCAAGTTCGGGGGATTACAGATACGCAGTATTTT. This chain uses TRBV4-1 with TRBJ2-3, with a possible D match to TRBD2 (6 bases). The CDR3 has 15 residues. CDR1 and CDR2 (germline): MGHRA, YSYEKL. Trimming shortened V by 1 base and J by 3 bases, and 11 bases separated the two germline ends.

The chain links TRBV29-1 to TRBJ2-7, with 9 bases that match TRBD1. V trimming: 7 bases; J trimming: 5 bases; junction bases outside the gene matches: 12. This CDR3 has 14 amino acids. Per germline, CDR1 SQVTM and CDR2 ANQGSEA. The CDR3 here is CSATRDRAKDEQYF. DNA of the CDR3: TGCAGCGCGACCCGGGACAGGGCGAAAGACGAGCAGTACTTC.

The chain carries TRBV21-1 and TRBJ2-7; TRBD2, the table's D call, lacks a check against the DNA. TRBV21-1 corresponds to a pseudogene. This CDR3 region has 15 residues. DNA for the CDR3: TGTGCCAGCAGCAAGGGCCTAGCGGGGAGCTACGAGCAGTACTTC. Protein sequence: CASSKGLAGSYEQYF.

The J gene is TRBJ2-5, the V gene TRBV3-1 (or the pseudogene TRBV3-2); 11 bases are shared with TRBD1. The CDR3 is 16 residues long. V lost 2 bases and J lost 3; bases outside the gene matches: 5. The V gene's germline CDR1 is LGHDT and CDR2 YNNKEL (reference sequence). The CDR3 spells CASSQRDRGVKETQYF. The CDR3 DNA is TGTGCCAGCAGCCAACGGGACAGGGGGGTCAAAGAGACCCAGTACTTC.

This sequence joins TRBV30 and TRBJ2-3, with 8 bases fitting TRBD2. CDR3 size: 15 residues. Unmatched junction bases numbered 9, after V lost 5 bases and J lost 2 bases. Germline V gene data show CDR1 as GTSNPN and CDR2 as SVGIG (reference sequence). CDR3 amino acids: CAWGRLRGATDTQYF. CDR3 DNA sequence: TGTGCCTGGGGGAGGTTGCGGGGGGCCACAGATACGCAGTATTTT.

For the CDR3, the DNA is TGTGCCAGCAGCCAAGATCTGGGGCGGGAACCTCCAGATACGCAGTATTTT. The encoded protein is CASSQDLGREPPDTQYF. This rearrangement joins TRBV4-2 to TRBJ2-3; TRBD2 might be the D (6 bases). V was cut by 0 bases and J by 4 bases, with 17 bases left in between. This CDR3 spans 17 amino acids. CDR1 is LGHNA, CDR2 YNFKEQ, per germline.

This chain joins TRBV7-2 and TRBJ1-2; TRBD1 aligns across 9 bases. V was pared by 5 bases and J by 2 bases, with 3 bases of the junction left unmatched. CDR1 and CDR2 (germline): SGHTA, FQGNSA. The CDR3 spans 14 residues. CDR3 sequence (DNA): TGTGCCAGCAGCCTCACAGGGGGCAACTATGGCTACACCTTC. This encodes CASSLTGGNYGYTF.

The chain links TRBV2 to TRBJ1-2, with 8 bases lining up with TRBD1. Per the germline V gene, CDR1 is SNHLY and CDR2 is FYNNEI. This CDR3 contains 17 residues. V lost 0 bases to trimming and J lost 1 base; unmatched junction nucleotides: 7. CDR3 region: CASSEALGTGFNYGYTF. The CDR3 DNA reads as TGTGCCAGCAGTGAAGCGCTTGGGACAGGATTTAACTATGGCTACACCTTC.

The V and J genes are TRBV6-2 or TRBV6-3 and TRBJ2-2; 8 bases map to TRBD1. This CDR3 is 15 amino acids long. Per the germline V gene, CDR1 is MNHEY and CDR2 is SVGEGT. V was clipped by 2 bases and J by 4 bases; unmatched bases: 3. CDR3 bases: TGTGCCAGCAGTTACGACAGGGGAGGCACCGGGGAGCTGTTTTTT. Protein product: CASSYDRGGTGELFF.

The CDR3 DNA reads TGTGCCAGTAGTTACAGGTCCTCTGGGGCCAACGTCCTGACTTTC. This sequence encodes CASSYRSSGANVLTF. The J gene is TRBJ2-6, the V gene TRBV19, with D possibly being TRBD1 (5 bases). Germline lookup yields CDR1 LNHDA and CDR2 SQIVND (reference sequence). Deletions cut 5 bases from V and 0 bases from J, with 8 bases between. This CDR3 has 15 residues.

For the CDR3, the DNA is TGTGCCAGCAGTCCCGGACAGGGCAAGGGCTACACCTTC. Its translation is CASSPGQGKGYTF. V is TRBV12-3 or TRBV12-4 and J is TRBJ1-2; TRBD1 aligns across 8 bases. This CDR3 contains 13 residues. Losses at the gene ends were 5 bases for V and 8 bases for J; bases not matched to a gene: 7.

Concerning this clone itself: This specimen includes other DNA sequences encoding the same CDR3. This sequence joins TRBV4-1 and TRBJ1-6; 7 nucleotides agree with TRBD1. Germline CDR1 reads MGHRA; CDR2 reads YSYEKL. This CDR3 region has 13 residues. Losses at the gene ends were 1 base for V and 12 bases for J; bases not matched to a gene: 3. The CDR3 nucleotides read TGCGCCAGCAGCCAAGGACAGGGTCTACCCCTCCACTTT. Amino acid sequence: CASSQGQGLPLHF.

This chain joins TRBV7-9 and TRBJ1-6; D gene uncertain. Trimming took off 5 bases at V and 8 bases at J, with 7 bases between the two ends. The germline CDR1 and CDR2 sequences are SEHNR and FQNEAQ (reference sequence). The CDR3 covers 12 residues. The CDR3 protein is CASSLRDSPLHF. The CDR3 bases are TGTGCCAGCAGCCTACGGGATTCACCCCTCCACTTT. The entire variable domain, with the rest obtained from reference TRBV7-9 and TRBJ1-6, is as follows: DTGVSQNPRHKITKRGQNVTFRCDPISEHNRLYWYRQTLGQGPEFLTYFQNEAQLEKSRLLSDRFSAERPKGSFSTLEIQRTEQGDSAMYLCASSLRDSPLHFGNGTRLTVT.

The chain recombines TRBV27 with TRBJ2-5; 10 bases align to TRBD2. This CDR3 is built from 17 residues. The germline CDR1 and CDR2 sequences are MNHEY and SMNVEV (reference sequence). J was trimmed by 0 bases and V by 5 bases; bases with no gene match: 9. CDR3 loop: CASSPGSSGRYQETQYF. CDR3 coding DNA: TGTGCCAGCAGTCCAGGCAGTAGCGGGAGGTACCAAGAGACCCAGTACTTC.

The chain links TRBV5-1 to TRBJ2-5; tentative D call: TRBD2 (5 bases). Deletions cut 2 bases from V and 1 base from J, with 9 bases between. This CDR3 comprises 14 residues. Germline CDR1 is SGHRS and CDR2 is YFSETQ. The CDR3 protein is CASSFGESQETQYF. The CDR3 nucleotides read TGCGCCAGCAGCTTCGGGGAAAGCCAAGAGACCCAGTACTTC.

In nucleotides, the CDR3 is TGCGCCAGCAGTATCCGGACAGGGTTTAACTATGGCTACACCTTC. This codes for CASSIRTGFNYGYTF. V usage is TRBV5-1 and J usage is TRBJ1-2; 8 nucleotides agree with TRBD1. J gave up 1 base and V 5 bases, and 7 bases lay outside the gene matches. The CDR3 runs to 15 residues. Germline V lookup: CDR1 SGHRS, CDR2 YFSETQ.

CDR3 nucleotide sequence: TGTGCCATCAGTGAACGGGGAGGGAACACTGAAGCTTTCTTT. This translates into CAISERGGNTEAFF. The V call is TRBV10-3, the J call TRBJ1-1; no firm D call. Germline V lookup: CDR1 ENHRY, CDR2 SYGVKD. V was cut by 3 bases and J by 1 base, with 9 bases left in between. CDR3 length: 14 amino acids.

For the CDR3, the DNA is TGTGCCAGCAGTGAAACTAGCGGGGGGGAGACCCAGTACTTC. It yields the protein CASSETSGGETQYF. V and J are TRBV6-1 and TRBJ2-5; 12 nucleotides line up with TRBD2. Germline-derived CDR1 and CDR2 are MNHNS and SASEGT. After removal of 2 bases from V and 5 bases from J, the junction contained 0 bases not matched to a gene. This CDR3 is 14 amino acids long.